This T cell receptor (beta chain) was sequenced for a study of T-cell memory formation after mild COVID-19. About the research overall: For the most part, TCR clusters were specific to one donor.

J gave up 4 bases and V 1 base, and 7 bases lay outside the gene matches. Germline V CDR1 and CDR2: LNHNV, YYDKDF (reference sequence). This CDR3 spans 17 amino acids. TCRdb used MiXCR to reprocess the 5' RACE reads, holding one entry per CDR3 protein. The table shows roughly 480,000 distinct CDR3 sequences, with more than 20% occurring only once. This clonotype was seen a handful of times. Its antigen is undetermined. Overall study results and limits: Some clones that responded turned up in pre-infection memory, which suggests that cross-reactive memory joined in. CD4/CD8 balance held among clones contracting day 15 to 85, and later expanders leaned CD4+.

The material sequenced was PBMCs or a T cell subset sorted from them (not recorded which). This receptor was identified in an adult woman who had mild COVID-19 (a few samples of this study predate the infection). Cell type and time point are not known. The gene calls are TRBV15 and TRBJ2-1, with 10 nucleotides matching TRBD1. Here the CDR3 DNA reads TGTGCCACCAGCAGAGGCCCGGGACAGGGGAGTTACAATGAGCAGTTCTTC. It yields the protein CATSRGPGQGSYNEQFF.